These 30 T cell receptor beta chains share one sample of origin, sequenced in a study of blood T cell repertoires in COVID-19. Only in-frame clones appear in the TCRdb table, and some are missing; sequencing was by immunoSEQ multiplex PCR. The sample shows around 190,000 clones, around 80% of them seen only once. The material sequenced was peripheral blood. Receptor source: a man in his sixties or seventies with active or convalescent COVID-19.

J is TRBJ2-7 and V is TRBV5-1; D gene unclear. From germline, CDR1 is SGHRS and CDR2 YFSETQ. The CDR3 runs to 13 residues. V gave up 4 bases and J gave up 6 bases, with 14 bases separating them. The CDR3 here is CASSPPSEGEQYF. DNA of the CDR3: TGCGCCAGCAGCCCCCCGAGCGAAGGCGAGCAGTACTTC.

The genes are TRBV7-7 and TRBJ2-3; 7 bases line up with TRBD2. The germline V gene has CDR1 SSHAT and CDR2 FNYEAQ (reference sequence). V was clipped by 1 base and J by 0 bases; unmatched bases: 4. CDR3 size: 16 residues. CDR3 residues: CASSLGGGTSTDTQYF. The CDR3 region has the DNA TGTGCCAGCAGCTTAGGGGGGGGGACTAGCACAGATACGCAGTATTTT. Supplemented by reference TRBV7-7 and TRBJ2-3, the full variable domain reads GAGVSQSPRYKVTKRGQDVTLRCDPISSHATLYWYQQALGQGPEFLTYFNYEAQPDKSGLPSDRFSAERPEGSISTLTIQRTEQRDSAMYRCASSLGGGTSTDTQYFGPGTRLTVL.

The genes are TRBV7-2 and TRBJ2-1, with 11 bases lining up with TRBD2. Germline V gives CDR1 SGHTA, CDR2 FQGNSA. The CDR3 consists of 15 residues. V gave up 0 bases and J gave up 9 bases; unmatched junction bases: 4. CDR3 in DNA: TGTGCCAGCAGCTTAGCTAGCGGGAGGGGGGGTGAGCAGTTCTTC. It yields the protein CASSLASGRGGEQFF.

This chain connects TRBV7-2 to TRBJ1-2; tentatively, D is TRBD1 (6 bases). The CDR3 consists of 14 residues. V was clipped by 7 bases and J by 3 bases, with 15 bases between them. From germline, CDR1 is SGHTA and CDR2 FQGNSA. CDR3 residues: CASTSRPGDYGYTF. For the CDR3, the DNA is TGTGCCAGCACTTCCCGTCCAGGGGACTATGGCTACACCTTC.

This chain joins TRBV6-5 and TRBJ1-6; 9 bases fit TRBD1. Unmatched junction bases numbered 5, after V lost 6 bases and J lost 5 bases. The CDR3 runs to 15 residues. Germline assignment: CDR1 MNHEY and CDR2 SVGAGI. This chain's CDR3 is CASSPQGANNSPLHF. In DNA form, the CDR3 reads TGTGCCAGCAGCCCACAGGGGGCGAATAATTCACCCCTCCACTTT.

V usage is TRBV6-2 or TRBV6-3 and J usage is TRBJ1-1; D unclear. Deletions cut 5 bases from V and 3 bases from J, with 7 bases between. Germline V gene data show CDR1 as MNHEY and CDR2 as SVGEGT. The CDR3 has 12 residues. The CDR3 region has the DNA TGTGCCAGCAGTCCCGGGGACACTGAAGCTTTCTTT. Protein sequence: CASSPGDTEAFF.

This chain joins TRBV7-3 and TRBJ2-7, with 8 bases lining up with TRBD1. V lost 5 bases, J lost 2 bases, and 5 bases stayed unmatched. Germline assignment: CDR1 SGHTA and CDR2 FQGTGA. The CDR3 contains 14 residues. Written as DNA, the CDR3 is TGTGCCAGCAGCCCGGGGACAGGAACCTACGAGCAGTACTTC. Translating it yields CASSPGTGTYEQYF.

Points on this clone: This sample also contains other DNA sequences that code for the same CDR3. CDR3 amino acids: CASSPQGETQYF. The CDR3 DNA sequence: TGCGCCAGCAGCCCGCAGGGGGAGACCCAGTACTTC. The V call is TRBV5-1, the J call TRBJ2-5, with a weak D call TRBD1 (6 bases). The V gene's germline CDR1 is SGHRS and CDR2 YFSETQ. The V gene lost 4 bases and the J gene lost 5 bases, with 9 bases spanning the gap. This CDR3 is 12 amino acids long.

CDR3 loop: CASSFPGNGQETQYF. The CDR3 DNA sequence: TGTGCCAGCAGTTTCCCGGGAAATGGCCAAGAGACCCAGTACTTC. V is TRBV6-5 and J is TRBJ2-5; possibly TRBD2 for D (5 bases). In germline, CDR1 is MNHEY, CDR2 SVGAGI. The V end lost 4 bases, the J end lost 1 base, and 13 bases lay between the germline ends. The CDR3 has 15 amino acids.

The genes are TRBV5-6 and TRBJ2-7; 8 positions agree with TRBD2. The length of the CDR3 is 16 residues. V lost 2 bases to trimming and J lost 2 bases; unmatched junction nucleotides: 9. CDR1 is SGHDT, CDR2 YYEEEE, per germline. In DNA, the CDR3 is TGTGCCAGCAGCTTCCGGCCCGGGCGGGGGGCCTACGAGCAGTACTTC. It specifies CASSFRPGRGAYEQYF.

The chain recombines TRBV2 with TRBJ1-2, with TRBD1 as a possible D gene (5 bases). Germline values: CDR1 SNHLY, CDR2 FYNNEI. CDR3 length equals 13 residues. The V gene lost 1 base and the J gene lost 8 bases, with 11 bases spanning the gap. The chain's CDR3 is CASSEDPRGGYTF. CDR3 bases: TGTGCCAGCAGTGAAGACCCCCGGGGGGGCTACACCTTC.

The chain combines TRBV2 with TRBJ1-2, with D possibly TRBD1 on 6 matching bases. Trimming took 7 bases from V and 0 from J, leaving 12 bases between them. The CDR3 length is 14 residues. CDR1 is SNHLY and CDR2 is FYNNEI in the germline V gene. CDR3 nucleotides: TGTGCCAGCAACTACAGGGCTGCTAACTATGGCTACACCTTC. It yields the protein CASNYRAANYGYTF.

This chain joins TRBV23-1 and TRBJ1-6; possible D gene TRBD1, 5 bases. TRBV23-1 is an ORF, with its function uncertain. Trimming took off 4 bases at V and 5 bases at J, with 15 bases between the two ends. The CDR3 length is 16 residues. Here the CDR3 reads CASSPQRDRNNSPLHF. In nucleotides, the CDR3 is TGCGCCAGCAGTCCCCAGCGGGACCGAAATAATTCACCCCTCCACTTT.

This clone was observed a few times. This chain joins TRBV5-4 and TRBJ2-5, with 10 positions matching TRBD1. This CDR3 spans 14 amino acids. Germline V gene lookup returns CDR1 SGHNT and CDR2 YYREEE (reference sequence). V lost 4 bases to trimming and J lost 4 bases; unmatched junction nucleotides: 4. The CDR3 bases are TGTGCCAGCAGCCGGGACAGGGGCTTAGAGACCCAGTACTTC. Encoded protein: CASSRDRGLETQYF.

J is TRBJ2-5 and V is TRBV5-1, with 12 bases fitting TRBD2. Germline V gives CDR1 SGHRS, CDR2 YFSETQ. The V segment lost 3 bases and the J segment 3 bases; nucleotides outside the gene matches: 3. The CDR3 sequence is 15 residues long. The CDR3 sequence is CASSSWTSGEETQYF. Here the CDR3 DNA reads TGCGCCAGCAGCTCTTGGACTAGCGGGGAAGAGACCCAGTACTTC.

The genes are TRBV19 and TRBJ2-5, with 9 bases identical to TRBD2. CDR1 is LNHDA, CDR2 SQIVND, per germline (reference sequence). The J segment lost 5 bases and the V segment lost 4 bases, leaving 5 bases of the junction unmatched. This CDR3 is 14 amino acids long. The DNA for the CDR3 is TGTGCCAGTAGTAGTAGCGGGGGAGGTGAGACCCAGTACTTC. It codes for CASSSSGGGETQYF.

The chain joins TRBV19 to TRBJ2-2, with TRBD2 as a possible D gene (6 bases). The germline V gene has CDR1 LNHDA and CDR2 SQIVND (reference sequence). The CDR3 covers 14 residues. The V gene lost 1 base and the J gene lost 7 bases, with 10 bases spanning the gap. The CDR3 nucleotides read TGTGCCAGTAGTATAGCCACGGGGGACGGGGAGCTGTTTTTT. Translating it yields CASSIATGDGELFF.

This chain connects TRBV9 to TRBJ2-1; TRBD1 matches 10 bases. With V trimmed by 3 bases and J by 3 bases, 3 bases remained unmatched. This CDR3 region has 15 residues. Per the germline V gene, CDR1 is SGDLS and CDR2 is YYNGEE. This CDR3 is CASSGGTGVYNEQFF. DNA for the CDR3: TGTGCCAGCAGCGGGGGGACAGGGGTCTACAATGAGCAGTTCTTC.

This chain joins TRBV19 and TRBJ1-5; TRBD1 agrees at 9 bases. This CDR3 region has 17 residues. The V gene's germline CDR1 is LNHDA and CDR2 SQIVND (reference sequence). Trimming at V came to 2 bases and at J to 1 base, leaving 6 bases not matched to a gene. The CDR3 coding sequence is TGTGCCAGTAGTATAACAGGGGGCCTGGGGAGCAATCAGCCCCAGCATTTT. Encoded protein: CASSITGGLGSNQPQHF.

J is TRBJ1-1 and V is TRBV6-5; tentatively, D is TRBD1 (5 bases). CDR1 is MNHEY and CDR2 is SVGAGI in the germline V gene. This CDR3 has 12 amino acids. Trimming pared 7 bases from V and 6 bases from J, leaving 12 bases between. This chain's CDR3 is CASKDGGSEAFF. The CDR3 nucleotides read TGTGCCAGCAAAGACGGGGGGTCTGAAGCTTTCTTT.

In this sample, this clone turned up a few times. The chain carries TRBV30 and TRBJ1-5; possibly TRBD1 for D (5 bases). V gave up 2 bases and J gave up 0 bases, with 14 bases separating them. Germline-derived CDR1 and CDR2 are GTSNPN and SVGIG (reference sequence). This CDR3 region has 16 residues. The CDR3 nucleotides are TGTGCCTGGAGTTTCTGGGGCGGAAATAGCAATCAGCCCCAGCATTTT. This gives the protein CAWSFWGGNSNQPQHF.

The chain combines TRBV30 with TRBJ1-1, with D perhaps matching TRBD1 (5 bases). V gave up 2 bases and J gave up 8 bases, with 9 bases separating them. Germline V gives CDR1 GTSNPN, CDR2 SVGIG (reference sequence). The length of the CDR3 is 11 residues. The CDR3 here is CAWSRQKEAFF. CDR3 nucleotide sequence: TGTGCCTGGAGTCGACAGAAGGAAGCTTTCTTT.

The CDR3 sequence: CASSMTSGIPYEQYF. CDR3 sequence (DNA): TGTGCCAGTAGTATGACTAGCGGGATACCCTACGAGCAGTACTTC. The chain uses TRBV19 and TRBJ2-7; 11 nucleotides match TRBD2. CDR1 LNHDA and CDR2 SQIVND come from the germline V gene (reference sequence). The junction had 3 bases not matched to a gene; V was cut back by 3 bases and J by 2 bases. The CDR3 is 15 residues long.

V gene TRBV7-9 combines with J gene TRBJ1-1; D is unresolved. V lost 4 bases to trimming and J lost 2 bases, with 8 bases between them. The germline V gene encodes CDR1 SEHNR and CDR2 FQNEAQ (reference sequence). This CDR3 is built from 13 residues. CDR3 DNA sequence: TGTGCCAGCAGCTCTAACAGAAACACTGAAGCTTTCTTT. Its protein is CASSSNRNTEAFF.

V and J are TRBV6-5 and TRBJ2-2, with D possibly TRBD2 on 5 matching bases. Trimming shortened V by 2 bases and J by 6 bases, and 10 bases separated the two germline ends. Germline CDR1 is MNHEY and CDR2 is SVGAGI. The CDR3 contains 14 residues. CDR3: CASSYVRGAGELFF. CDR3 sequence (DNA): TGTGCCAGCAGTTACGTACGGGGTGCCGGGGAGCTGTTTTTT.

This clone has just a few counts. This chain connects TRBV6-1 to TRBJ1-1; D ambiguous. CDR1 and CDR2 (germline): MNHNS, SASEGT. This CDR3 spans 11 amino acids. Trimming shortened V by 2 bases and J by 6 bases, and 4 bases separated the two germline ends. CDR3 DNA: TGTGCCAGCAGTGAACTCGCTGAAGCTTTCTTT. It codes for CASSELAEAFF.

The count of this clone is one. V usage is TRBV10-1 and J usage is TRBJ2-3; no definite D call. There are 12 residues in the CDR3. Germline loops: CDR1 WNHNN, CDR2 SYGVQD (reference sequence). The ends were cut back, 6 bases at V and 5 bases at J, with 9 bases in the middle. CDR3 protein: CASSPAEDTQYF. In DNA form, the CDR3 reads TGCGCCAGCAGCCCGGCGGAAGATACGCAGTATTTT.

This chain joins TRBV3-1 (or the pseudogene TRBV3-2) and TRBJ1-6, with a possible D match to TRBD1 (5 bases). The germline gives CDR1 LGHDT, CDR2 YNNKEL (reference sequence). This CDR3 region has 16 residues. The V and J ends lost 4 bases and 4 bases respectively, with 14 bases between them. This chain's CDR3 is CASSPLPTAYNSPLHF. In nucleotides, the CDR3 is TGTGCCAGCAGCCCACTACCGACAGCGTATAATTCACCCCTCCACTTT.

The chain recombines TRBV6-5 with TRBJ2-2; D is unresolved. Between the trimmed V and J ends, which lost 6 bases and 7 bases, there was a span of 15 bases. The CDR3 extends over 14 amino acids. The germline V gene has CDR1 MNHEY and CDR2 SVGAGI. In DNA, the CDR3 is TGTGCCAGCAGAAGAAACTCCATCAACGGGGAGCTGTTTTTT. This codes for CASRRNSINGELFF.

The rearrangement uses TRBV7-8 and TRBJ1-2; D gene unclear. Germline assignment: CDR1 SGHVS and CDR2 FQNEAQ. The CDR3 has 17 amino acids. Between the trimmed V and J ends, which lost 5 bases and 4 bases, there was a span of 23 bases. The CDR3 here is CASSQASNPDLTYGYTF. The CDR3 nucleotides read TGTGCCAGCAGCCAAGCGTCAAACCCAGACTTAACCTATGGCTACACCTTC.